Presented here are 20 T cell receptor beta chains from one specimen sequenced in a study of CD8 T cells in Susac syndrome. RNA, at roughly 0.5 to 1 ug, was reverse transcribed with random hexamers. One entry per CDR3 protein, called by TCRdb with MiXCR from the immunoSEQ multiplex PCR reads. This table has 110,000 to 150,000 distinct CDR3 sequences, approximately 94% appearing once. Sequencing was done on a sample of CD4+ T cells from PBMCs. The receptors were gathered from a human donor with Susac syndrome.

The rearrangement joins TRBV6-1 to TRBJ2-5; D could derive from TRBD1 or TRBD2 (5 bases each). Looked up from germline, CDR1 is MNHNS and CDR2 is SASEGT. Trimming shortened V by 6 bases and J by 5 bases, and 22 bases separated the two germline ends. CDR3 length: 16 residues. CDR3 bases: TGTGCCAGCAGCTCGTCCCCCACGGGGCGCCGGGAGACCCAGTACTTC. Amino acid sequence: CASSSSPTGRRETQYF.

The chain is built from TRBV3-1 and TRBJ2-7; the D gene is possibly TRBD1 (6 bases). From germline, CDR1 is LGHDT and CDR2 YNNKEL (reference sequence). Between the trimmed V and J ends, which lost 6 bases and 5 bases, there was a span of 14 bases. The CDR3 covers 13 residues. The CDR3 sequence: CASRPWSGDEQYF. CDR3 coding DNA: TGTGCCAGCAGGCCCTGGTCAGGGGACGAGCAGTACTTC.

The J gene is TRBJ2-3, the V gene TRBV4-1, with unresolved D. Germline-derived CDR1 and CDR2 are MGHRA and YSYEKL. The CDR3 covers 12 residues. Trimming removed 3 bases from V and 2 bases from J, with 3 bases in between. The CDR3: CASSHPTDTQYF. As DNA, the CDR3 is TGCGCCAGCAGCCACCCCACAGATACGCAGTATTTT.

The chain joins TRBV29-1 to TRBJ1-1, with no clear D. Trimming left V 1 base short and J 5 bases short, with 8 bases between. Germline V gene sequence: CDR1 SQVTM, CDR2 ANQGSEA. The CDR3 has 12 residues. CDR3 sequence (DNA): TGCAGCGTTGAAGGGTGGGCAACTGAAGCTTTCTTT. Its protein is CSVEGWATEAFF. Variable domain in full (rest from reference TRBV29-1 and TRBJ1-1): SAVISQKPSRDICQRGTSLTIQCQVDSQVTMMFWYRQQPGQSLTLIATANQGSEATYESGFVIDKFPISRPNLTFSTLTVSNMSPEDSSIYLCSVEGWATEAFFGQGTRLTVV.

This chain connects TRBV12-3 or TRBV12-4 to TRBJ2-7; 8 nucleotides match TRBD2. The CDR3 consists of 16 residues. V lost 6 bases, J lost 2 bases, and 12 bases stayed unmatched. The CDR3 here is CASRPTAGTSTYEQYF. The CDR3, as DNA: TGTGCCAGCAGGCCCACGGCCGGGACTAGTACCTACGAGCAGTACTTC.

The chain joins TRBV29-1 to TRBJ2-4; no firm D call. Trimming stripped 6 bases from V and 1 base from J, with 10 bases between. This CDR3 contains 13 residues. Germline values: CDR1 SQVTM, CDR2 ANQGSEA. CDR3 region: CSVANFAKNIQYF. Written as DNA, the CDR3 is TGCAGCGTGGCCAATTTTGCCAAAAACATTCAGTACTTC. The entire variable domain, with the rest obtained from reference TRBV29-1 and TRBJ2-4, is as follows: SAVISQKPSRDICQRGTSLTIQCQVDSQVTMMFWYRQQPGQSLTLIATANQGSEATYESGFVIDKFPISRPNLTFSTLTVSNMSPEDSSIYLCSVANFAKNIQYFGAGTRLSVL.

This chain links TRBV11-2 with TRBJ2-7; D gene ambiguous. Trimming removed 4 bases at V and 3 bases at J, with 13 bases between. The CDR3 covers 14 residues. Per germline, CDR1 SGHAT and CDR2 FQNNGV. This CDR3 reads CASSSLRTHYEQYF. The DNA of the CDR3 is TGTGCCAGCAGCTCGCTGCGGACCCACTACGAGCAGTACTTC.

The rearrangement uses TRBV24-1 and TRBJ2-5; 10 bases align to TRBD2. This CDR3 contains 18 residues. Germline V lookup: CDR1 KGHDR, CDR2 SFDVKD. V was clipped by 1 base and J by 0 bases; unmatched bases: 7. Written as DNA, the CDR3 is TGTGCCACCAGTGATTTCCGGACTAGCGGAGAGTACCAAGAGACCCAGTACTTC. Translating it yields CATSDFRTSGEYQETQYF.

The chain recombines TRBV7-9 with TRBJ2-1, with a weak D call TRBD2 (6 bases). This CDR3 comprises 14 residues. The ends were cut back, 2 bases at V and 7 bases at J, with 12 bases in the middle. Germline CDR1 and CDR2: SEHNR and FQNEAQ (reference sequence). CDR3 loop: CASSLRLERNEQFF. The CDR3 nucleotides read TGTGCCAGCAGCTTACGACTAGAGCGGAATGAGCAGTTCTTC.

The V call is TRBV3-1, the J call TRBJ1-2, with a tentative D call TRBD1 (5 bases). Trimming stripped 1 base from V and 2 bases from J, with 11 bases between. The CDR3 extends over 15 amino acids. The germline CDR1 and CDR2 sequences are LGHDT and YNNKEL (reference sequence). The CDR3 here is CASSQGGKKNYGYTF. DNA of the CDR3: TGTGCCAGCAGCCAAGGGGGGAAGAAAAACTATGGCTACACCTTC. Full variable domain (missing parts from reference TRBV3-1 and TRBJ1-2): DTAVSQTPKYLVTQMGNDKSIKCEQNLGHDTMYWYKQDSKKFLKIMFSYNNKELIINETVPNRFSPKSPDKAHLNLHINSLELGDSAVYFCASSQGGKKNYGYTFGSGTRLTVV.

The chain recombines TRBV21-1 with TRBJ1-1; the DNA was not compared with TRBD1, the D call given in the table. TRBV21-1 is termed a pseudogene. This CDR3 comprises 14 residues. The CDR3 DNA reads TGTGCCAGCAACCCCGGGCTGGAAGGCACTGAAGCTTTCTTT. It encodes CASNPGLEGTEAFF.

A word on this clonotype: A junction boundary mismatches the germline segment, possibly from a read error. The chain recombines TRBV23-1 with TRBJ2-6; D is uncertain. TRBV23-1 is an ORF; its function is uncertain. This CDR3 is 15 amino acids long. The CDR3 DNA reads as TGCGCCAGCAGTCAAGAGGACCCTGGGACCAACGTCCTGACTTTC. Residues: CASSQEDPGTNVLTF.

The chain employs TRBV4-2 and TRBJ1-6, with unresolved D. Germline V CDR1 and CDR2: LGHNA, YNFKEQ. This CDR3 spans 13 amino acids. Trimming removed 0 bases from V and 12 bases from J, with 9 bases in between. CDR3 DNA sequence: TGTGCCAGCAGCCAAGATACGGGGAGACCCCTCCACTTT. This codes for CASSQDTGRPLHF.

This sequence joins TRBV5-4 and TRBJ2-7; tentative D call: TRBD2 (6 bases). Germline loops: CDR1 SGHNT, CDR2 YYREEE (reference sequence). V lost 3 bases and J lost 0, with 16 bases in between. This CDR3 comprises 16 residues. The CDR3 DNA reads TGTGCCAGCAGCTCCCGGGGAGGCGGTTACTCCTACGAGCAGTACTTC. Protein sequence: CASSSRGGGYSYEQYF.

The chain uses TRBV7-9 and TRBJ2-5; no definite D call. Per the germline V gene, CDR1 is SEHNR and CDR2 is FQNEAQ (reference sequence). The CDR3 extends over 14 amino acids. V dropped 6 bases and J dropped 2 bases, with 13 bases sitting between them. In DNA, the CDR3 is TGTGCCAGCAGACGAGGTGCCAGTCAAGAGACCCAGTACTTC. Translation gives CASRRGASQETQYF.

The chain couples TRBV12-3 or TRBV12-4 to TRBJ2-4, with no clear D. The CDR3 consists of 15 residues. V lost 3 bases to trimming and J lost 6 bases, with 15 bases between them. As DNA, the CDR3 is TGTGCCAGCAGTTTTGAACGGGCAGCCGGAAACATTCAGTACTTC. Protein sequence: CASSFERAAGNIQYF.

The chain recombines TRBV19 with TRBJ2-7; no clear D gene. Between the trimmed V and J ends, which lost 0 bases and 7 bases, there was a span of 13 bases. Germline CDR1 and CDR2: LNHDA and SQIVND (reference sequence). The CDR3 has 14 residues. The CDR3 is CASSIDPTAWEQYF. Written as DNA, the CDR3 is TGTGCCAGTAGTATAGATCCTACAGCGTGGGAGCAGTACTTC. The full variable domain, in which reference TRBV19 and TRBJ2-7 provide the parts outside the CDR3, is DGGITQSPKYLFRKEGQNVTLSCEQNLNHDAMYWYRQDPGQGLRLIYYSQIVNDFQKGDIAEGYSVSREKKESFPLTVTSAQKNPTAFYLCASSIDPTAWEQYFGPGTRLTVT.

CDR3 bases: TGTGCCAGCAGTTTTGAAGCGGGAGTAAGAAACATTCAGTACTTC. Encoded protein: CASSFEAGVRNIQYF. The chain recombines TRBV28 with TRBJ2-4; 8 positions match TRBD2. CDR3 size: 15 residues. Germline V gene sequence: CDR1 MDHEN, CDR2 SYDVKM. Trimming took 3 bases from V and 6 from J; bases not matched to a gene: 7.

The CDR3 DNA follows: TGCAGTGCTAGAGATGGACGGACAGGGGCCATTCTAATGAACACTGAAGCTTTCTTT. As protein: CSARDGRTGAILMNTEAFF. The rearrangement uses TRBV20-1 and TRBJ1-1; TRBD1 matches at 9 bases. Germline V CDR1 and CDR2: DFQATT, SNEGSKA (reference sequence). The CDR3 contains 19 residues. V dropped 0 bases and J dropped 0; count of bases not matched to a gene: 14.

The chain couples TRBV6-5 to TRBJ1-5; 7 bases map to TRBD1. This CDR3 contains 15 residues. Germline assignment: CDR1 MNHEY and CDR2 SVGAGI. Trimming removed 0 bases from V and 7 bases from J; junction bases left unmatched: 6. CDR3 coding DNA: TGTGCCAGCAGTTACTCGAGTGCAGGGGGGCAGCCCCAGCATTTT. It is translated as CASSYSSAGGQPQHF.